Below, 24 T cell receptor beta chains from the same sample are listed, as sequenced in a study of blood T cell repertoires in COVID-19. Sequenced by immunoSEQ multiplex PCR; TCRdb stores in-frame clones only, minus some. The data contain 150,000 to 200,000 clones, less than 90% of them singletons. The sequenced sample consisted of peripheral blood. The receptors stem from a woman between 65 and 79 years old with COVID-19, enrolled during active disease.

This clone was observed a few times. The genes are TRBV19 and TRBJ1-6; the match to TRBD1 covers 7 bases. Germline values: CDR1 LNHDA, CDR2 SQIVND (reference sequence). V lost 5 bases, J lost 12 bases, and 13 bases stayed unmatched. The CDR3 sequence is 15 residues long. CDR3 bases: TGTGCCAGTAGTCTCGGGACAGCCACTTTACAACCCCTCCACTTT. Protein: CASSLGTATLQPLHF.

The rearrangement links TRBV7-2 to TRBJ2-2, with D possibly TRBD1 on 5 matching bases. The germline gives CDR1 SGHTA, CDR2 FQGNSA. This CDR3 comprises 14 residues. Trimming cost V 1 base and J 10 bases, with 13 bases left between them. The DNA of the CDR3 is TGTGCCAGCAGCTTAGTTGGGGCCTATGAGGAGCTGTTTTTT. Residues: CASSLVGAYEELFF.

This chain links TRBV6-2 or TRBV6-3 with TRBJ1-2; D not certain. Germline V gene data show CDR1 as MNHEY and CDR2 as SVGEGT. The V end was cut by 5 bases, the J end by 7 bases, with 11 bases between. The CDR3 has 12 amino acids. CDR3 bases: TGTGCCAGCAGTCCAGGACTGCGTGGCTACACCTTC. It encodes CASSPGLRGYTF.

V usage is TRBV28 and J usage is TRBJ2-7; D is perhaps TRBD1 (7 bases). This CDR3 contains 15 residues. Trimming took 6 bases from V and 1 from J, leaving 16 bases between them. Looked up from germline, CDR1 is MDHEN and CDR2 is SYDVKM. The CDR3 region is CASSSPRGQSYEQYF. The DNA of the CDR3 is TGTGCCAGCAGCTCTCCGCGGGGACAGTCCTACGAGCAGTACTTC.

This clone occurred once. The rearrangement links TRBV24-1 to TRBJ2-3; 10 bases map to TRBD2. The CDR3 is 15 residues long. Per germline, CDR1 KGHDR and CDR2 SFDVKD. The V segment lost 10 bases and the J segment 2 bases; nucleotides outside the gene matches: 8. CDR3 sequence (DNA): TGTGCCACGTTATCCGGGACTAGCGCCACAGATACGCAGTATTTT. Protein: CATLSGTSATDTQYF.

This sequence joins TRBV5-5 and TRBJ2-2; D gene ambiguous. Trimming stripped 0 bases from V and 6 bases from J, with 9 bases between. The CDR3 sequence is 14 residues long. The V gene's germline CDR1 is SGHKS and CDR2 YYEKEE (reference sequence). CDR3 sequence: CASSLGLNAGELFF. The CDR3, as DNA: TGTGCCAGCAGCTTGGGCCTAAACGCCGGGGAGCTGTTTTTT.

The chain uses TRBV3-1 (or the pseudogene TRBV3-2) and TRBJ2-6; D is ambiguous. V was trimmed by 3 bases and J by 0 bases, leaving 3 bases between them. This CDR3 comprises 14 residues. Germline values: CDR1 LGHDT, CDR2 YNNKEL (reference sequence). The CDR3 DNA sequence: TGTGCCAGCAGCCACGGCTCTGGGGCCAACGTCCTGACTTTC. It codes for CASSHGSGANVLTF.

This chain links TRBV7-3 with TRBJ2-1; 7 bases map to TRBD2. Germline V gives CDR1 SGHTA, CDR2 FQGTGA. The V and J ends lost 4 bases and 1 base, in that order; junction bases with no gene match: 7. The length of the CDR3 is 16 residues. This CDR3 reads CASSSGGRGSYNEQFF. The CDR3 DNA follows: TGTGCCAGCAGCTCGGGCGGGCGGGGGTCCTACAATGAGCAGTTCTTC.

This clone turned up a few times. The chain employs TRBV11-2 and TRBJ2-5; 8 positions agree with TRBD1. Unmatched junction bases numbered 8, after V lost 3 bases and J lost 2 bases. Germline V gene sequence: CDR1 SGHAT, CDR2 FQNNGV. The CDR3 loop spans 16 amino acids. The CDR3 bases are TGTGCCAGCAGCTTGGGTCCCACAGGGGGACAAGAGACCCAGTACTTC. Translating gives CASSLGPTGGQETQYF.

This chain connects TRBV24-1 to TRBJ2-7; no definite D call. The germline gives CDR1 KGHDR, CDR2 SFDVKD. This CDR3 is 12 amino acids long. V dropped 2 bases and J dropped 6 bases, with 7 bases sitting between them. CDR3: CATSDSSREQYF. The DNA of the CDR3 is TGTGCCACCAGTGATTCCTCTCGCGAGCAGTACTTC.

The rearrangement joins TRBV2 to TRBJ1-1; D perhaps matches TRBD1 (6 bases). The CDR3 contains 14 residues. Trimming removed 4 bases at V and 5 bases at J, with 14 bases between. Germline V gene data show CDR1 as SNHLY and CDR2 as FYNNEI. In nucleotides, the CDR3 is TGTGCCAGCAGTGCGGGGGGGCCTCGGACTGAAGCTTTCTTT. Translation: CASSAGGPRTEAFF. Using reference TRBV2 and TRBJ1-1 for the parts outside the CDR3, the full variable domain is EPEVTQTPSHQVTQMGQEVILRCVPISNHLYFYWYRQILGQKVEFLVSFYNNEISEKSEIFDDQFSVERPDGSNFTLKIRSTKLEDSAMYFCASSAGGPRTEAFFGQGTRLTVV.

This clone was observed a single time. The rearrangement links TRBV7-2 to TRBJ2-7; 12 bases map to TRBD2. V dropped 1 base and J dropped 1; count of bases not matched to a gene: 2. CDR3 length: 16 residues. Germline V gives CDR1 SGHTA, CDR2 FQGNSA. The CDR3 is CASSLVLAGGSYEQYF. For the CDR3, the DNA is TGTGCCAGCAGCTTAGTGCTAGCGGGAGGGTCCTACGAGCAGTACTTC.

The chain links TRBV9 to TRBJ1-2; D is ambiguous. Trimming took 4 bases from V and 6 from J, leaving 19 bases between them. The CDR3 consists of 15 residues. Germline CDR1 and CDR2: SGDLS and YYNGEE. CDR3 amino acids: CASSSPTHRQDGYTF. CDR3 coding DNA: TGTGCCAGCAGCTCACCGACACATCGTCAAGATGGCTACACCTTC.

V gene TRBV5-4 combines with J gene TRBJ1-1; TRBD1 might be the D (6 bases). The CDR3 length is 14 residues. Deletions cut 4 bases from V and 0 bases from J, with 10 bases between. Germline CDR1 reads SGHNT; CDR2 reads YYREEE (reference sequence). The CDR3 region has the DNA TGTGCCAGCAGCACACAGGGTTTGAACACTGAAGCTTTCTTT. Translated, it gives CASSTQGLNTEAFF.

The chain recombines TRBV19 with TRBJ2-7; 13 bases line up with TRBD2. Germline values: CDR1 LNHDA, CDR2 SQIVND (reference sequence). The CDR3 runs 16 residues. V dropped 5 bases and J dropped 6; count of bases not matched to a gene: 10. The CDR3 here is CASSVPGLAGIGEQYF. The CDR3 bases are TGTGCCAGTAGTGTACCGGGACTAGCGGGAATCGGCGAGCAGTACTTC. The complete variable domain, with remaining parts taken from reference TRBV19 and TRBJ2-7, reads DGGITQSPKYLFRKEGQNVTLSCEQNLNHDAMYWYRQDPGQGLRLIYYSQIVNDFQKGDIAEGYSVSREKKESFPLTVTSAQKNPTAFYLCASSVPGLAGIGEQYFGPGTRLTVT.

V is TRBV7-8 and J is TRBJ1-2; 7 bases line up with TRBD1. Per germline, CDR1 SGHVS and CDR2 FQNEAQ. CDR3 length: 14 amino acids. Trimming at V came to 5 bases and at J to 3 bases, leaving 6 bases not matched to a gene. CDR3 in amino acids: CASSPTGAYYGYTF. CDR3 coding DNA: TGTGCCAGCAGCCCAACAGGGGCCTACTATGGCTACACCTTC.

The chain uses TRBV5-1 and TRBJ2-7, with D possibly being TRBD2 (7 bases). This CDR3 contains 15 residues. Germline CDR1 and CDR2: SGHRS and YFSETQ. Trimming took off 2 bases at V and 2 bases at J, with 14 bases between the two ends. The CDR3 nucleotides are TGCGCCAGCAGCTTAGGGGGGGCTGCGACCTACGAGCAGTACTTC. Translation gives CASSLGGAATYEQYF.

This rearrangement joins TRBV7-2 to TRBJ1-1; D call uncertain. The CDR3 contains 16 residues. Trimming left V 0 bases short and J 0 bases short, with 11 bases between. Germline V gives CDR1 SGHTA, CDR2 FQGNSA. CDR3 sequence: CASSLAGGLMNTEAFF. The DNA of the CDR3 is TGTGCCAGCAGCTTAGCCGGCGGACTTATGAACACTGAAGCTTTCTTT.

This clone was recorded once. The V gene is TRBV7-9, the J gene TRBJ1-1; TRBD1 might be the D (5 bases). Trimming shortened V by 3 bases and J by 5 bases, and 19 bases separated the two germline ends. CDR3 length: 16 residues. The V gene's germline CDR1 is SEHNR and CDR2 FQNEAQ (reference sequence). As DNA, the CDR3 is TGTGCCAGCAGCTTGGCCCGGGCGGGACCTAGGACTGAAGCTTTCTTT. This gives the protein CASSLARAGPRTEAFF.

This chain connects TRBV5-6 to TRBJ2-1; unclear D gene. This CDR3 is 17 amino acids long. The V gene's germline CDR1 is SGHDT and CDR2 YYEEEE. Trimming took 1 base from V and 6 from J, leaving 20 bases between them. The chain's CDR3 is CASSLRRQNYFTNEQFF. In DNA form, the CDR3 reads TGTGCCAGCAGCTTGAGAAGGCAAAACTACTTTACCAATGAGCAGTTCTTC. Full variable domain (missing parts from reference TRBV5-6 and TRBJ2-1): DAGVTQSPTHLIKTRGQQVTLRCSPKSGHDTVSWYQQALGQGPQFIFQYYEEEERQRGNFPDRFSGHQFPNYSSELNVNALLLGDSALYLCASSLRRQNYFTNEQFFGPGTRLTVL.

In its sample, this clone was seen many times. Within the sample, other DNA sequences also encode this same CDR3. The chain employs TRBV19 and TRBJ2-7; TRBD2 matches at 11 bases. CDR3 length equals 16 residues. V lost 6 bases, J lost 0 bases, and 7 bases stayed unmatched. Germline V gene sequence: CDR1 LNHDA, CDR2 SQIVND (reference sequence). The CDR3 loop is CASRKTTSGSSYEQYF. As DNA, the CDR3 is TGTGCCAGTAGAAAAACCACTAGCGGGAGCTCCTACGAGCAGTACTTC.

CDR3 in DNA: TGCGCCAGCAGCTTGGTTGTCCCCGGTCCCGGGACAGGATATGGCTACACCTTC. This encodes CASSLVVPGPGTGYGYTF. The gene calls are TRBV5-1 and TRBJ1-2, with 8 nucleotides matching TRBD1. The V segment lost 0 bases and the J segment 5 bases; nucleotides outside the gene matches: 15. CDR1 and CDR2 from the germline V gene are SGHRS and YFSETQ. CDR3 length: 18 amino acids. The full variable domain, with the rest looked up from reference TRBV5-1 and TRBJ1-2, is KAGVTQTPRYLIKTRGQQVTLSCSPISGHRSVSWYQQTPGQGLQFLFEYFSETQRNKGNFPGRFSGRQFSNSRSEMNVSTLELGDSALYLCASSLVVPGPGTGYGYTFGSGTRLTVV.

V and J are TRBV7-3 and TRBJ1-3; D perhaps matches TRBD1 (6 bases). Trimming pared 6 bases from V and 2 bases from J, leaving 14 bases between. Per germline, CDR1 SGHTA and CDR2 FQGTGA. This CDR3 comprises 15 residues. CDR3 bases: TGTGCCAGCAGTTTTGAGGGGGGGCCTGGAAACACCATATATTTT. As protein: CASSFEGGPGNTIYF.

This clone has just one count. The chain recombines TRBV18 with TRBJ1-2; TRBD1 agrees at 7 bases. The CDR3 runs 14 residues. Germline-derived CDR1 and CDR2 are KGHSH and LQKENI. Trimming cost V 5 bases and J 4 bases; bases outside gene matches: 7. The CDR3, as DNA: TGTGCCAGCTCAGCGCCGGGACAGACCTATGGCTACACCTTC. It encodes CASSAPGQTYGYTF.